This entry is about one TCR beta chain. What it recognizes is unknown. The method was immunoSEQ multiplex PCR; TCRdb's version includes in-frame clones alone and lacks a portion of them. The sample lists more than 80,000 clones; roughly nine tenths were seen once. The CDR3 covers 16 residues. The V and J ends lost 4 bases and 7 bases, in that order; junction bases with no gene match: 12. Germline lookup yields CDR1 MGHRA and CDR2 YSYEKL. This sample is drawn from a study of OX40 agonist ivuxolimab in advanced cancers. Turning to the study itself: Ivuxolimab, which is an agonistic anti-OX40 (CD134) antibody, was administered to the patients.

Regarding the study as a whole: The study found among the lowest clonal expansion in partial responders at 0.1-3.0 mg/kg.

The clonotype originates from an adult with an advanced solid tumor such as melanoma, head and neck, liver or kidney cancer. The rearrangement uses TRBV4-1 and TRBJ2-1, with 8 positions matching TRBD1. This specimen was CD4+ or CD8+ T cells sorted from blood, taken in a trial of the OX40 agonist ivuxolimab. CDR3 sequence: CASSRKLQGAENEQFF. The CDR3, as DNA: TGCGCCAGCAGCCGCAAACTCCAGGGGGCGGAGAATGAGCAGTTCTTC.